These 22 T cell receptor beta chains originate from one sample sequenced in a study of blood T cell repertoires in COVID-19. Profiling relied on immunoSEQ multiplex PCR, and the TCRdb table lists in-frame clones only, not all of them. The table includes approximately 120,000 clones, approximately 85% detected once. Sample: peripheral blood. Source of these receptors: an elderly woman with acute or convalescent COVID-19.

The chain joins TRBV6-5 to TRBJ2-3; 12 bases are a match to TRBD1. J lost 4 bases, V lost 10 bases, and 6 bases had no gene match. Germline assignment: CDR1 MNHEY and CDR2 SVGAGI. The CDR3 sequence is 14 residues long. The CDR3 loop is CATRDRGLSDTQYF. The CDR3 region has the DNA TGTGCCACCAGGGACAGGGGGCTTTCAGATACGCAGTATTTT.

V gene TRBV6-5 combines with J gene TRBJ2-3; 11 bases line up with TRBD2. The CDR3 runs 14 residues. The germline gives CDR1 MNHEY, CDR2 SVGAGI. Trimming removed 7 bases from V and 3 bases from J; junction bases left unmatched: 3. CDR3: CASTRLAGTDTQYF. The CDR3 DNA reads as TGTGCCAGCACCCGACTAGCGGGGACAGATACGCAGTATTTT.

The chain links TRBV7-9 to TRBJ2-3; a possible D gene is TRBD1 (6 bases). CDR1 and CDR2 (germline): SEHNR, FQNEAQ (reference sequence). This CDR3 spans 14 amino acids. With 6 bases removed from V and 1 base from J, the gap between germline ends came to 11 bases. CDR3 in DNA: TGTGCCAGCAGGTCGCAGGGGCGCACAGATACGCAGTATTTT. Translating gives CASRSQGRTDTQYF.

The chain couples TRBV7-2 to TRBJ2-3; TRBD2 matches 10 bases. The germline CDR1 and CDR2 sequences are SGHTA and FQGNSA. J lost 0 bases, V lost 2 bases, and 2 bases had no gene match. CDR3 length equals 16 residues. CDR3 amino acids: CASSLSAGGSTDTQYF. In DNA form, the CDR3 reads TGTGCCAGCAGCTTATCAGCGGGGGGGAGCACAGATACGCAGTATTTT.

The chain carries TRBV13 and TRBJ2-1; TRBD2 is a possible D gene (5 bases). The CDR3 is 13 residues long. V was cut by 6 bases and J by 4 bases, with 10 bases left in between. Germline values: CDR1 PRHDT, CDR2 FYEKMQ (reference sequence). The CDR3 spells CASRSGFYNEQFF. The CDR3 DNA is TGTGCCAGCAGGTCGGGGTTTTACAATGAGCAGTTCTTC.

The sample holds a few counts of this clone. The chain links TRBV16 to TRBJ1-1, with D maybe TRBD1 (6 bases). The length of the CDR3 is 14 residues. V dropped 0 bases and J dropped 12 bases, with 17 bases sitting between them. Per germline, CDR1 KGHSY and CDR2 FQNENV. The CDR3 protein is CASSQSSQGIITFF. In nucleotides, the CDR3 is TGTGCCAGCAGCCAATCGTCCCAGGGGATAATAACTTTCTTT.

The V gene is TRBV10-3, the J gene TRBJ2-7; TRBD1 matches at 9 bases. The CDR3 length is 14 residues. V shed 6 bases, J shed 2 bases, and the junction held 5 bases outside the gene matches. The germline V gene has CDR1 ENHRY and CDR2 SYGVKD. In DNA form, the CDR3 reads TGTGCCATCAGGGGACAGGGCCTCCCCTACGAGCAGTACTTC. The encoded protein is CAIRGQGLPYEQYF.

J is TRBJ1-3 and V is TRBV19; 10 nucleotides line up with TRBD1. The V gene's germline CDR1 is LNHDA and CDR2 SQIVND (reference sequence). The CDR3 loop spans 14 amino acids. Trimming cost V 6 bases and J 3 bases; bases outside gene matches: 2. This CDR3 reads CASRTGGDGNTIYF. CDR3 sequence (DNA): TGTGCCAGTAGGACAGGGGGCGATGGAAACACCATATATTTT. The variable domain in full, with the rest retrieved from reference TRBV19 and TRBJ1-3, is DGGITQSPKYLFRKEGQNVTLSCEQNLNHDAMYWYRQDPGQGLRLIYYSQIVNDFQKGDIAEGYSVSREKKESFPLTVTSAQKNPTAFYLCASRTGGDGNTIYFGEGSWLTVV.

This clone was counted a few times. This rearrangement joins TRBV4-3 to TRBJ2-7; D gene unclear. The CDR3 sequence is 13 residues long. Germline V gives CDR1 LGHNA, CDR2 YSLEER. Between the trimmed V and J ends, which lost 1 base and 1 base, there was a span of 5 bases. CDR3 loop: CASSQARSYEQYF. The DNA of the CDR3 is TGCGCCAGCAGCCAAGCGAGGTCCTACGAGCAGTACTTC.

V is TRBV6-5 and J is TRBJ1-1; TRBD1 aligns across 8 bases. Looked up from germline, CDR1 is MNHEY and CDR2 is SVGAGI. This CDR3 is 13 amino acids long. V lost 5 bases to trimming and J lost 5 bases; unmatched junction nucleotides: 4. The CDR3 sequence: CASSPGGWTEAFF. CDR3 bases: TGTGCCAGCAGTCCAGGGGGCTGGACTGAAGCTTTCTTT.

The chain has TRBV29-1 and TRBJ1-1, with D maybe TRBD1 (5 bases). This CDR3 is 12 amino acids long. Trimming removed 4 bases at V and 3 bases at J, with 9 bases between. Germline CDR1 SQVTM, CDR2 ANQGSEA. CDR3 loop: CSVVQVHTEAFF. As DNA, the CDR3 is TGCAGCGTTGTACAGGTTCACACTGAAGCTTTCTTT. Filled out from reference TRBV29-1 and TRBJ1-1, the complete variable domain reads SAVISQKPSRDICQRGTSLTIQCQVDSQVTMMFWYRQQPGQSLTLIATANQGSEATYESGFVIDKFPISRPNLTFSTLTVSNMSPEDSSIYLCSVVQVHTEAFFGQGTRLTVV.

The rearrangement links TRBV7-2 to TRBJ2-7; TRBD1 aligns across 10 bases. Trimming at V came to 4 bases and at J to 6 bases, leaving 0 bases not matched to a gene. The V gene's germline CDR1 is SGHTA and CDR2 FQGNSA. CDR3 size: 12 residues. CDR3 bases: TGTGCCAGCAGCTGGGACAGGGGCGAGCAGTACTTC. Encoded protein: CASSWDRGEQYF.

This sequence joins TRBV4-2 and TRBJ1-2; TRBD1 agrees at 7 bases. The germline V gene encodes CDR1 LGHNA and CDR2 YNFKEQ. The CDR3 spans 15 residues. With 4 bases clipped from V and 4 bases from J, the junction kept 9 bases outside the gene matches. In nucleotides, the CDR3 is TGTGCCAGCAGCCCATCGTCCACAGGGGCCTATGGCTACACCTTC. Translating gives CASSPSSTGAYGYTF.

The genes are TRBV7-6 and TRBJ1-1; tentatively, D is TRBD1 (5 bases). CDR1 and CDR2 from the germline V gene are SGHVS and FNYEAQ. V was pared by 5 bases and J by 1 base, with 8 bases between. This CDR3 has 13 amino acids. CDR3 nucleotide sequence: TGTGCCAGCAGCCGTGGACAGAACACTGAAGCTTTCTTT. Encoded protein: CASSRGQNTEAFF.

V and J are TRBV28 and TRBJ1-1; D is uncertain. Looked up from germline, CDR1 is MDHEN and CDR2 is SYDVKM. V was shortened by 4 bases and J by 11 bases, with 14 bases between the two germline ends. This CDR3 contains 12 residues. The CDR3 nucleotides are TGTGCCAGCAGTTCCAATCAGGCTTGGGCTTTCTTT. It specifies CASSSNQAWAFF.

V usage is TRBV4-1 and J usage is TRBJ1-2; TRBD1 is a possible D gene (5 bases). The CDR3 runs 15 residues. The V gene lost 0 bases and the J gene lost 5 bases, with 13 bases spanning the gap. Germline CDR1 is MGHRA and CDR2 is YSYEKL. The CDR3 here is CASSQDRAAGYGYTF. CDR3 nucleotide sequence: TGCGCCAGCAGCCAAGATCGGGCAGCAGGGTATGGCTACACCTTC.

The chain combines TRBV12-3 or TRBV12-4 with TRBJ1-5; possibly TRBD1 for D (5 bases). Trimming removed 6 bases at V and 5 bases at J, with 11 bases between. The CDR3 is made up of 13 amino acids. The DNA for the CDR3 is TGTGCCAGCAGCCAATCCAGGGATCAGCCCCAGCATTTT. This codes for CASSQSRDQPQHF.

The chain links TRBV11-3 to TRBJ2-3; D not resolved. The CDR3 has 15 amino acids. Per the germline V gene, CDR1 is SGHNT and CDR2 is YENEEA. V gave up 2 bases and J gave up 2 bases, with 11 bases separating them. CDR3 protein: CASSLQADPTDTQYF. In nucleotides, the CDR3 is TGTGCCAGCAGCTTACAGGCAGACCCCACAGATACGCAGTATTTT.

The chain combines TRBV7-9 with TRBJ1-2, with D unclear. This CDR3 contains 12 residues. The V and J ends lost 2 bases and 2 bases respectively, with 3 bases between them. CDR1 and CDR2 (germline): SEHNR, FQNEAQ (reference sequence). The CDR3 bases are TGTGCCAGCAGCTTACAAAACTATGGCTACACCTTC. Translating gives CASSLQNYGYTF.

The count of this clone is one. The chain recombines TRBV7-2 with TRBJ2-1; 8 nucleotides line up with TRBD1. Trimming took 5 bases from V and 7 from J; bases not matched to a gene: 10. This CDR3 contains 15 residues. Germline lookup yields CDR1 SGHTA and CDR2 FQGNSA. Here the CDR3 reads CASSLPGTGPNEQFF. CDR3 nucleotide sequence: TGTGCCAGCAGCCTCCCCGGGACAGGTCCAAATGAGCAGTTCTTC.

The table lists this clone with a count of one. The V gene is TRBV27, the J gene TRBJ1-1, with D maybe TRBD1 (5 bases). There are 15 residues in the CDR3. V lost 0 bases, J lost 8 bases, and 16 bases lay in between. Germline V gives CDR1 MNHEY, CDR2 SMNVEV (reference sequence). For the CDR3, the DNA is TGTGCCAGCAGTTTATCGAGGACACTGCCCCCGGAAGCTTTCTTT. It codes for CASSLSRTLPPEAFF.

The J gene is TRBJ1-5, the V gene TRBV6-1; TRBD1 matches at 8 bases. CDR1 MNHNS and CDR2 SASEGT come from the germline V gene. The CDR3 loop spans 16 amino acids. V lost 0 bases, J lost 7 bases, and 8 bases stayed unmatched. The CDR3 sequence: CASSEAPGTGIQPQHF. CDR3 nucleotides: TGTGCCAGCAGTGAAGCGCCCGGGACAGGTATACAGCCCCAGCATTTT.